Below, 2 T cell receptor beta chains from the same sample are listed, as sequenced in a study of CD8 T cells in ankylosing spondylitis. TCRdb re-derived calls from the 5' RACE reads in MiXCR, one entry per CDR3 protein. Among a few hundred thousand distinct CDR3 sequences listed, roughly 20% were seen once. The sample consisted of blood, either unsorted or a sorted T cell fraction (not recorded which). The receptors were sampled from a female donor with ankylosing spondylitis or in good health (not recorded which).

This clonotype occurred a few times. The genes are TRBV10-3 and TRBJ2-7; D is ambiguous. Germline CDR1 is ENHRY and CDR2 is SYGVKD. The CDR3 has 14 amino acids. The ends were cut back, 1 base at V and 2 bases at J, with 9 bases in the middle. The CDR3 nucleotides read TGTGCCATCAGTGAGTTAAAGGATACCTACGAGCAGTACTTC. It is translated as CAISELKDTYEQYF.

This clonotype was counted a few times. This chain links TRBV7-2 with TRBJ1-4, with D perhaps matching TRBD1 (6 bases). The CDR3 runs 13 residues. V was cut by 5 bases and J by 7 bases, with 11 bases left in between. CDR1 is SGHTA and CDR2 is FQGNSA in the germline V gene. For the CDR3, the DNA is TGTGCCAGCAGCCCGTCAGGGGCTGAAAAACTGTTTTTT. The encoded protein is CASSPSGAEKLFF.